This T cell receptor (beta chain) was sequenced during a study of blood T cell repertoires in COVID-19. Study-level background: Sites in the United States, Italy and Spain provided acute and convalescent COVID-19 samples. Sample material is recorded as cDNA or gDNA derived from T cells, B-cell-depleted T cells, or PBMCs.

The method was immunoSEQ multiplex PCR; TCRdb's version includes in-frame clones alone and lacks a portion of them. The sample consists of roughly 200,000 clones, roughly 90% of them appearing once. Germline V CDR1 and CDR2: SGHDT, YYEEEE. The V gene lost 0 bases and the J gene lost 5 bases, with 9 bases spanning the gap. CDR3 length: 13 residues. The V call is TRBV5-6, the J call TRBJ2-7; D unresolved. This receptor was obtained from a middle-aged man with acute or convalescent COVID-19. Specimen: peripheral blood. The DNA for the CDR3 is TGTGCCAGCAGCTTGGTCAGTAGCCACGAGCAGTACTTC. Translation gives CASSLVSSHEQYF. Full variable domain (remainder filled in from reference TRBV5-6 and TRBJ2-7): DAGVTQSPTHLIKTRGQQVTLRCSPKSGHDTVSWYQQALGQGPQFIFQYYEEEERQRGNFPDRFSGHQFPNYSSELNVNALLLGDSALYLCASSLVSSHEQYFGPGTRLTVT.